This entry describes one T cell receptor beta chain. Its antigen is not identified. The CDR3 length is 17 residues. The germline V gene encodes CDR1 SGHAT and CDR2 FQNNGV. The V gene end was trimmed by 5 bases and the J gene end by 5 bases; junction bases not matched to a gene: 15. Every isolated RNA sample was fully reverse transcribed, so sequencing captured expressed TCRB transcripts. Assay used: immunoSEQ multiplex PCR; TCRdb lists only in-frame clones, some missing. The sample contains approximately 360,000 clones, 10% to 15% of which appear only once. This entry belongs to a study of beta chain features in type 1 diabetes. Study results and caveats: Within each of all four CD4+ subsets, Type 1 diabetes patients had TCRB CDR3s that were moderately but significantly shorter. PCR might favor shorter templates, equally in patients and controls.

This chain links TRBV11-2 with TRBJ2-3; 8 bases map to TRBD1. This TCR came from a young woman with type 1 diabetes. Sequencing was performed on naive CD4+ T cells from blood. The CDR3 nucleotides are TGTGCCAGCAGCCCGCCCCAGGGGGCGGCTAGAGGAGATACGCAGTATTTT. Protein product: CASSPPQGAARGDTQYF.